This entry concerns a single T cell receptor (beta chain). Trimming stripped 3 bases from V and 1 base from J, with 10 bases between. The CDR3 extends over 14 amino acids. Per germline, CDR1 SGDLS and CDR2 YYNGEE. This sample was included in a study of blood T cell repertoires in COVID-19. How the authors handled the data: Reference gene primer amplification in the assay estimated nucleated cell counts. Clones were sequenced by immunoSEQ multiplex PCR, and TCRdb holds only the in-frame ones, with some missing. V, J and clone size reflect that table, while D and trimming were determined from the DNA. This sample carries over 100,000 clones, around 89% of them seen once, and the ten largest clones take around 10%.

Sequencing was performed on peripheral blood. This TCR came from a man aged 50 to 60 with acute or convalescent COVID-19. The V gene is TRBV9, the J gene TRBJ1-1, with TRBD1 as a possible D gene (5 bases). CDR3 sequence: CASSAGRPNTEAFF. CDR3 bases: TGTGCCAGCAGCGCAGGGAGGCCGAACACTGAAGCTTTCTTT.